These T cell receptor beta chains were read from a single sample in a study of blood T cells in healthy people across ages. TCRdb re-called the 5' RACE reads through MiXCR, storing one row per CDR3 protein. The table records around 900,000 distinct CDR3 sequences, roughly 26% of them present only once. Sequenced input: blood. Receptors were obtained from a woman over 75 in good health. CDR3s include the opening cysteine and the closing phenylalanine or tryptophan.

v_call cdr3_aa
TRBV20-1 CSARQGSYGYTF
TRBV5-5 CASSLGLDYGYTF
TRBV7-9 CASSPGLGVKNIQYF
TRBV30 CASSGEDQPQHF
TRBV7-2 CASSANSGGETQYF
TRBV12-3/TRBV12-4 CASSLTGTREIADTQYF
TRBV12-3/TRBV12-4 CASSHVGRDPEEQYF
TRBV12-3/TRBV12-4 CASRDLADSTDAEYF
TRBV12-3/TRBV12-4 CASSWADEGKLFF
TRBV6-2/TRBV6-3 CASSYSFSDDYTF
TRBV5-4 CASSIIGGNSPLHF
TRBV15 CATSRGVGVYGYTF
TRBV7-2 CASSWDSQETQYF
TRBV18 CASSATKGSTDTQYF
TRBV24-1 CATSDFNRENTGELFF
TRBV27 CASSFGVGNGYTF
TRBV7-8 CASSRPGQGYGYTF
TRBV20-1 CSAGISGRTTRTDTQYF
TRBV4-1 CASSQGAQSSGNTIYF
TRBV6-2/TRBV6-3 CASSSFTGRSDTQYF
TRBV3-1 CASSRGLRETQYF
TRBV7-3 CASSLKKGSYNEQFF
TRBV3-1 CASSMAGGQETQYF
TRBV18 CASSQTRPSSYNSPLHF
TRBV20-1 CSARGNRGRGDTRYF